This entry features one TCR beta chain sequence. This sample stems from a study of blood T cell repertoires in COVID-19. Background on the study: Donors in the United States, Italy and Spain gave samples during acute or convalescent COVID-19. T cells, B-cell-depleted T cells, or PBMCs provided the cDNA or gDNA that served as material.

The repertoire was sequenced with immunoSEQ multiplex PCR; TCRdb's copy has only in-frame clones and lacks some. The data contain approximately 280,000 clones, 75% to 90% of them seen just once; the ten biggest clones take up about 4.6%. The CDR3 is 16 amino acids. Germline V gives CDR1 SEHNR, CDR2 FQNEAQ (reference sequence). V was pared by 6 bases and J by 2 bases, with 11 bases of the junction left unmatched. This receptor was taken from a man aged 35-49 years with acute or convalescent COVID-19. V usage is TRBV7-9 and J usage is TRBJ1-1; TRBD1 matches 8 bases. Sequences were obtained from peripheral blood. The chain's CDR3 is CASSPEQGAGNTEAFF. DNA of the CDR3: TGTGCCAGCAGTCCAGAGCAGGGGGCGGGAAACACTGAAGCTTTCTTT.